A selection of T cell receptor beta chains follows, all from one sample in a study of blood T cell repertoires in COVID-19. Sequenced by immunoSEQ multiplex PCR; TCRdb stores in-frame clones only, minus some. This sample has 170,000 or so clones, with over 70% found just once. The sequencing input was peripheral blood. The source of these receptors is a woman aged 40 to 49 with COVID-19, enrolled during active disease. Each CDR3 is given without its conserved first and last residue. A row's size may be missing; if present it is once, few, many or a size class.

size	V	CDR3
-	TRBV7-3	ASSLTQGSDEQF
once	TRBV14	ASSQEGQGYTEAF
once	TRBV9	ASSVEAGDYGYT
once	TRBV6-1	ASSEGPGENNEQF
-	TRBV10-2	ASNQGARSWDTEAF
-	TRBV6-1	ASSDELAGSYEQY
-	TRBV7-9	ASRPSLASGELF
-	TRBV25-1	ASSGRDRVKF
-	TRBV16	ASSQLSMNTEAF
-	TRBV7-2	ASSRTGTQY
-	TRBV6-1	ASSEGAVYNEQF
once	TRBV29-1	STWTSGSWGEQY
-	TRBV19	ASSIAPTSGISYEQY
few	TRBV19	ASSRTRDTLNQPQH
-	TRBV15	ATSRDRGSLYNEQF
few	TRBV28	ASSWRGNYGYT
-	TRBV5-4	ASSPNSGEPQH
-	TRBV27	ASRGLSYGYT
-	TRBV3-1/TRBV3-2	ASSHAVAGGQETQY
-	TRBV3-1/TRBV3-2	ASSERGGYTDTQY